Reported below is one T cell receptor beta chain. The antigen is unknown. V lost 8 bases and J lost 7, with 15 bases in between. The CDR3 is 13 amino acids. Germline loops: CDR1 MNHEY, CDR2 SMNVEV (reference sequence). Primers for the PCR totalled 60 Vbeta and 13 Jbeta. Original handling: Roughly 76 million unique TCR beta chains, roughly 11 million of them shared, were counted by a later analysis. Some clones are missing from TCRdb's copy, which holds only in-frame ones; the method was immunoSEQ multiplex PCR. V, J and clone size were drawn from that table, and D and trimming were deduced from the DNA. The sample has over 250,000 clones; roughly 70% are singletons. This record belongs to a study of cytomegalovirus exposure and HLA in healthy donors. Study outcomes and limitations: Both high specificity and high sensitivity reportedly marked the classifier's diagnosis of cytomegalovirus status. Roughly uniform depth of sequencing across donors was assumed in presence/absence analyses.

The specimen sequenced was PBMCs. This TCR came from a female donor in good health and CMV-seronegative. The rearrangement joins TRBV27 to TRBJ2-1; tentatively, D is TRBD2 (6 bases). In DNA form, the CDR3 reads TGTGCCAGCCGAACCGGGACTTTGAATGAGCAGTTCTTC. It yields the protein CASRTGTLNEQFF.